These 8 T cell receptor beta chains originate from one sample sequenced in a study of CD8+ T cells in alopecia areata. Extraction of RNA preceded its reverse transcription into cDNA, which served as the sequencing template. The repertoire was sequenced with immunoSEQ multiplex PCR; TCRdb's copy has only in-frame clones and lacks some. The repertoire holds about 130,000 clones, with approximately 53% as singletons. The sequenced sample was CD4+ T cells sorted from blood, obtained at week 0. The receptors were sampled from a human donor with alopecia areata.

DNA for the CDR3: TGTGCCAGCAGCCAATTCGCAAACAATGAGCAGTTCTTC. This sequence encodes CASSQFANNEQFF. This chain connects TRBV14 to TRBJ2-1; no clear D. Trimming shortened V by 2 bases and J by 5 bases, and 7 bases separated the two germline ends. The CDR3 has 13 residues. Germline loops: CDR1 SGHDN, CDR2 FVKESK. Filled out from reference TRBV14 and TRBJ2-1, the complete variable domain reads EAGVTQFPSHSVIEKGQTVTLRCDPISGHDNLYWYRRVMGKEIKFLLHFVKESKQDESGMPNNRFLAERTGGTYSTLKVQPAELEDSGVYFCASSQFANNEQFFGPGTRLTVL.

This chain joins TRBV4-3 and TRBJ1-2; 10 positions match TRBD1. The CDR3 has 17 amino acids. Trimming cost V 1 base and J 4 bases; bases outside gene matches: 9. In germline, CDR1 is LGHNA, CDR2 YSLEER. The CDR3 nucleotides read TGCGCCAGCAGCCAAGTCCCGGGACAGGGGCCAGGCTATGGCTACACCTTC. It encodes CASSQVPGQGPGYGYTF.

This chain links TRBV9 with TRBJ1-5; D unresolved. CDR3 length: 13 residues. From germline, CDR1 is SGDLS and CDR2 YYNGEE. V dropped 0 bases and J dropped 4 bases, with 5 bases sitting between them. The CDR3 protein is CASSVEPNQPQHF. In DNA form, the CDR3 reads TGTGCCAGCAGCGTAGAACCTAATCAGCCCCAGCATTTT.

This clone was counted between two and nine times. CDR3 protein: CASSPVVIDTQYF. The CDR3 DNA is TGTGCCAGCAGCCCGGTCGTCATAGATACGCAGTATTTT. The chain carries TRBV7-2 and TRBJ2-3, with D hard to call. Germline-derived CDR1 and CDR2 are SGHTA and FQGNSA. The CDR3 is made up of 13 amino acids. Trimming took 5 bases from V and 5 from J, leaving 11 bases between them.

Only a few counts were recorded for this clone. The chain combines TRBV28 with TRBJ2-2; D gene uncertain. This CDR3 comprises 13 residues. Trimming cost V 6 bases and J 1 base, with 6 bases left between them. Looked up from germline, CDR1 is MDHEN and CDR2 is SYDVKM. The CDR3: CASRHQNTGELFF. The CDR3 nucleotides read TGTGCCAGCAGGCACCAGAACACCGGGGAGCTGTTTTTT.

Notes on this clone: Other DNA sequences in the sample encode the same CDR3. J is TRBJ2-7 and V is TRBV29-1; possible D gene TRBD2, 6 bases. V lost 4 bases and J 3 bases, leaving 7 bases between the germline ends. Germline V CDR1 and CDR2: SQVTM, ANQGSEA. The CDR3 totals 11 residues. The CDR3, as DNA: TGCAGCGTTGCCGGGGGCTACGAGCAGTACTTC. This sequence encodes CSVAGGYEQYF.

In this sample, this clone turned up a few times. CDR3 sequence (DNA): TGTGCCAGCAGCTTGACAGGGGACACCAATTTTCCCCTCCACTTT. Translated: CASSLTGDTNFPLHF. This chain links TRBV5-4 with TRBJ1-6; 7 positions match TRBD1. Germline trimming cut 1 base from V and 13 bases from J; bases unmatched to any gene: 11. The CDR3 runs 15 residues. The germline gives CDR1 SGHNT, CDR2 YYREEE (reference sequence).

This clone came up a few times. The V and J genes are TRBV7-2 and TRBJ2-5; no definite D call. CDR1 is SGHTA and CDR2 is FQGNSA in the germline V gene. The CDR3 has 12 residues. V was shortened by 5 bases and J by 11 bases, with 15 bases between the two germline ends. Written as DNA, the CDR3 is TGTGCCAGCAGCCCCCCCCAAATGGGTCAGTACTTC. Translation: CASSPPQMGQYF.